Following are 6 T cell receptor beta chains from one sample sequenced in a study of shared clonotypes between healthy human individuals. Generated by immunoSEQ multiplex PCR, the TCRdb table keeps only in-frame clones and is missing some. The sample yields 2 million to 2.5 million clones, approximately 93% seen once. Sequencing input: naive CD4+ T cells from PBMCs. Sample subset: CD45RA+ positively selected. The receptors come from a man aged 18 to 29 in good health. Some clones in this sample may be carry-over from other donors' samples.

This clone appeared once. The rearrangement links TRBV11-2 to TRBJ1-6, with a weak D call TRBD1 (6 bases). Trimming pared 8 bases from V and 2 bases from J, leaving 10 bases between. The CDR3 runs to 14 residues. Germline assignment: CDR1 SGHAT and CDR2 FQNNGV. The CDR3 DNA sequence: TGTGCCAGCGGTCCAGGGGCCTATAATTCACCCCTCCACTTT. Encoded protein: CASGPGAYNSPLHF.

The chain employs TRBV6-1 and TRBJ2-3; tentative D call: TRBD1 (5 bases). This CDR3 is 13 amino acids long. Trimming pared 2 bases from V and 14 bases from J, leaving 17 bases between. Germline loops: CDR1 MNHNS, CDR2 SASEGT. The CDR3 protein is CASSETRAALLYF. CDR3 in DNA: TGTGCCAGCAGTGAAACCAGGGCCGCGTTGTTGTATTTT.

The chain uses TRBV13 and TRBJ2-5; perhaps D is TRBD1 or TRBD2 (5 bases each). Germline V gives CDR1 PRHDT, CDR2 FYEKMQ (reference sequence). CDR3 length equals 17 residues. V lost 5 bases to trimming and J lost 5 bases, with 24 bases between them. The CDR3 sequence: CASSLDRGPTRGETQYF. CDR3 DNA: TGTGCCAGCAGCCTCGACCGGGGCCCTACCCGAGGGGAGACCCAGTACTTC.

This CDR3 is CASSLGRGQVTEAFF. The CDR3 DNA follows: TGTGCCAGCAGCCTGGGGAGGGGGCAGGTCACTGAAGCTTTCTTT. The chain carries TRBV14 and TRBJ1-1, with 7 bases matching TRBD1. The V gene end was trimmed by 4 bases and the J gene end by 4 bases; junction bases not matched to a gene: 9. The CDR3 spans 15 residues. In germline, CDR1 is SGHDN, CDR2 FVKESK.

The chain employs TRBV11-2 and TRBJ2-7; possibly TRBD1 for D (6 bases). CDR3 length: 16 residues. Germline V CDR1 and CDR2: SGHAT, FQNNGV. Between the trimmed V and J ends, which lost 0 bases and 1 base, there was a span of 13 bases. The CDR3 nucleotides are TGTGCCAGCAGCTTAGAGGGGGCAGGGAATTCCTACGAGCAGTACTTC. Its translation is CASSLEGAGNSYEQYF.

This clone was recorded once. The CDR3 DNA sequence: TGTGCCAGCACGGGGTACGGGCAAGAGACCCAGTACTTC. Protein: CASTGYGQETQYF. This chain uses TRBV6-1 with TRBJ2-5, with D perhaps TRBD2 (5 bases). The germline gives CDR1 MNHNS, CDR2 SASEGT. CDR3 size: 13 residues. Trimming pared 7 bases from V and 2 bases from J, leaving 11 bases between.